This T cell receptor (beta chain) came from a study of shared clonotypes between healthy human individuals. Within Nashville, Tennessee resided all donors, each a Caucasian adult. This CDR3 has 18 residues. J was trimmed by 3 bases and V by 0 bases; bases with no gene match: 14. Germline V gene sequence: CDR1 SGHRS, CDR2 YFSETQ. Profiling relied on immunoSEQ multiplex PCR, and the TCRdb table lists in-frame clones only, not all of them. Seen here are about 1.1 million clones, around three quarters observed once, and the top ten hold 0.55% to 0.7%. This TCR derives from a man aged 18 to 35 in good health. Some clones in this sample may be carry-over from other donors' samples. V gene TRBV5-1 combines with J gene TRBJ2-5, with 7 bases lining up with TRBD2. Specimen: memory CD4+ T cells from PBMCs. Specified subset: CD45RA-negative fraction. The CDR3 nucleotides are TGCGCCAGCAGCTTGGTTACACCGGGGTTAGCGGGTAAAGAGACCCAGTACTTC. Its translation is CASSLVTPGLAGKETQYF.